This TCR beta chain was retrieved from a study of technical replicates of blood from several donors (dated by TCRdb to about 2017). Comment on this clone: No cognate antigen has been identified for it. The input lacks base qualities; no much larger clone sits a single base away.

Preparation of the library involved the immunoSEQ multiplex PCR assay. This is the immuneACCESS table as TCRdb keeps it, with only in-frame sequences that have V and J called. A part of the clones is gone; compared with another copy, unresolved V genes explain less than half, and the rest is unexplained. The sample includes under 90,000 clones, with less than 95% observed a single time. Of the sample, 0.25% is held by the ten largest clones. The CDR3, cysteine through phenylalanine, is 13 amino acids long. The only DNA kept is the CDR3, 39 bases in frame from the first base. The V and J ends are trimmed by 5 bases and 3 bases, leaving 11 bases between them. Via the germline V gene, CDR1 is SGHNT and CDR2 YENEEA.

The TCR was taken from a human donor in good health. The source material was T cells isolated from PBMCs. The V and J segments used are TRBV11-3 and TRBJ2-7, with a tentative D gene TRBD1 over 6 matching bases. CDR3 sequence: CASSPGQYYEQYF. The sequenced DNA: TGTGCCAGCAGCCCCGGACAGTACTACGAGCAGTACTTC.